The rows below give T cell receptor beta chains drawn from one sample of a study of shared clonotypes between healthy human individuals. Sequencing used immunoSEQ multiplex PCR; TCRdb keeps in-frame clones, though not all of them. The data show 560,000 or so clones, about 96% seen once. Sequenced material: naive CD8+ T cells sorted from blood. The source is a woman younger than 45 in good health. Both conserved end residues are part of each CDR3.

v_gene,j_gene,CDR3aa
TRBV9,TRBJ1-1,CASSVPTQEMNTEAFF
TRBV7-6,TRBJ2-5,CASSPRQPLRGLYQETQYF
TRBV11-2,TRBJ2-7,CASSLAAGVSYEQYF
TRBV6-1,TRBJ2-3,CASSDLLDPGTDTQYF
TRBV7-9,NA,CASSQGAEQYF
TRBV12-5,TRBJ1-2,CASGLDTGYGYTF
TRBV9,TRBJ1-1,CASSVQYTEAFF
TRBV19,TRBJ1-2,CASSPPQGANYGYTF
TRBV7-9,TRBJ1-4,CASSAGVGQANEKLFF
TRBV7-9,TRBJ1-1,CASSDTGTGWTEAFF
TRBV27,TRBJ2-1,CASSFGGYEQFF
TRBV19,TRBJ2-3,CASTPGNKWLGSTDTQYF
TRBV6-5,TRBJ2-7,CASSYSNGQLYEQYF
TRBV27,TRBJ1-2,CASSPGGNYGYTF
TRBV11-2,TRBJ2-1,CASSSPTSWNEQFF
TRBV27,TRBJ2-5,CASSLGGDLETQYF
TRBV11-2,TRBJ2-7,CASTTGTSGQYEQYF
TRBV7-2,TRBJ1-4,CASSLLYRGAEGLFF
TRBV28,TRBJ1-4,CASSSATNEKLFF
TRBV2,TRBJ1-4,CASSDRTRFNEKLFF
TRBV5-4,TRBJ2-5,CASSLETDPWGQETQYF
TRBV7-9,TRBJ1-2,CASSLPLGDPYGYTF
TRBV9,TRBJ2-7,CASSPPVLPEQYF
TRBV27,TRBJ2-1,CASSLSTGSYNEQFF